The rows below give T cell receptor beta chains drawn from one sample of a study of shared clonotypes between healthy human individuals. Profiled with immunoSEQ multiplex PCR; TCRdb holds only in-frame clones, not every one. Here the sample spans approximately 1,500,000 clones, roughly 96% being singletons. Specimen: naive CD4+ T cells sorted from blood. The origin of the receptors is a man younger than 45 in good health. Both conserved end residues are part of each CDR3. The order of the fields is J gene, D gene, CDR3 length, clone size, V gene, CDR3 DNA, CDR3 protein. A D gene is named only where the DNA matches it firmly. Some rows have no size entry. The others give once, few or many, or a class for an expanded clone.

TRBJ2-1 NA 15 NA TRBV6-6 TGTGCCAGCAGTATACCGGGACAATTTGGGAATGAGCAGTTCTTC CASSIPGQFGNEQFF
TRBJ2-3 TRBD2 15 NA TRBV7-7 TGTGCTAGCAGCGAGAGCGGGAGTATTACAGATACGCAGTATTTT CASSESGSITDTQYF
TRBJ1-2 TRBD1 17 NA TRBV28 TGTGCCAGCAGTCGGACAGGCGAAGGATTAAGGGATTATGGCTACACCTTC CASSRTGEGLRDYGYTF
TRBJ2-1 NA 12 NA TRBV13 TGTGCCAGCAGCCCCGGGACCAATGAGCAGTTCTTC CASSPGTNEQFF
TRBJ2-1 TRBD1 14 NA TRBV28 TGTGCCAGCAGTGGTACGGGACAGCAGGGTGAGCAGTTCTTC CASSGTGQQGEQFF
TRBJ1-2 NA 13 NA TRBV7-2 TGTGCCAGCAGCTTAGTGCAGGGAAACGGCTACACCTTC CASSLVQGNGYTF
TRBJ2-4 TRBD1 17 NA TRBV18 TGTGCCAGCTCACGGGTCCCGGGACAGGGGGACGGAAACATTCAGTACTTC CASSRVPGQGDGNIQYF
TRBJ1-5 NA 12 NA TRBV28 TGTGCCGGTAGGTCGGGGCAACAGCCCCAGCATTTT CAGRSGQQPQHF
TRBJ2-2 TRBD2 16 NA TRBV5-1 TGCGCCAGCAGCTTGAAAGCGGGGGGAGAAGCCGGGGAGCTGTTTTTT CASSLKAGGEAGELFF
TRBJ2-1 NA 13 NA TRBV25-1 TGTGCCAGCAGTGACACTCAAAACAATGAGCAGTTCTTC CASSDTQNNEQFF
TRBJ2-1 NA 10 NA TRBV29-1 TGCAGCGTCTATGGCGAAAATCGGGTCTTC CSVYGENRVF
TRBJ2-1 TRBD2 16 NA TRBV5-6 TGTGCCAGCAGCGAAGGACTAGCGGGCCTATACAATGAGCAGTTCTTC CASSEGLAGLYNEQFF
TRBJ2-5 TRBD2 18 NA TRBV4-1 TGCGCCAGCAGCCAAGATAGGACTAGCGGGATAGGGCAAGAGACCCAGTACTTC CASSQDRTSGIGQETQYF
TRBJ2-7 TRBD2 14 NA TRBV14 TGTGCCAGCAGCCGTTCCGGACTAGTGGCCGAGCAGTACTTC CASSRSGLVAEQYF
TRBJ2-1 NA 15 NA TRBV28 TGTGCCAGCAGTTTTTATAGAAGCTCCTACAATGAGCAGTTCTTC CASSFYRSSYNEQFF
TRBJ2-1 TRBD1 14 NA TRBV19 TGTGCCAGTAGTATAGAGCACAGGGGCAATGAGCAGTTCTTC CASSIEHRGNEQFF
TRBJ1-1 NA 17 once TRBV21-1 TGTGCCAGCAGCAAAGTCCGGGACAGGAAACAGAACACTGAAGCTTTCTTT CASSKVRDRKQNTEAFF
TRBJ1-5 TRBD1 14 once TRBV7-9 TGTGCCAGCAGCGGGGACAGGGGTGGTCAGCCCCAGCATTTT CASSGDRGGQPQHF
TRBJ2-5 TRBD1 14 NA TRBV6-1 TGTGCCAGCATGGGCGACAGGGCGCAAGAGACCCAGTACTTC CASMGDRAQETQYF
TRBJ1-1 NA 12 NA TRBV29-1 TGCAGCGCCCCGGGAGTTCACACTGAAGCTTTCTTT CSAPGVHTEAFF
TRBJ2-7 NA 16 NA TRBV6-5 TGTGCCAGCAGTTACTCGTTGCGACAGAAAGACCACGAGCAGTACTTC CASSYSLRQKDHEQYF
TRBJ2-7 TRBD1 15 NA TRBV9 TGTGCCAGCAGCCCTCGACAGGGGGCCCCCTACGAGCAGTACTTC CASSPRQGAPYEQYF
TRBJ2-2 NA 13 NA TRBV2 TGTGCCAGCAGTGAATGGGATTCTGGGGAGCTGTTTTTT CASSEWDSGELFF
TRBJ1-5 NA 15 NA TRBV27 TGTGCCAGCAGTCCATTCCCCTATAGCAATCAGCCCCAGCATTTT CASSPFPYSNQPQHF
TRBJ1-2 NA 14 NA TRBV5-6 TGTGCCAGCAGCTTAGGGAGGGGCATCTATGGCTACACCTTC CASSLGRGIYGYTF
TRBJ2-1 TRBD2 19 NA TRBV27 TGTGCCAGCAGGGTCGGGGGACTAGCACTTAGGAGCTCCTACAATGAGCAGTTCTTC CASRVGGLALRSSYNEQFF
TRBJ2-2 TRBD2 15 NA TRBV7-8 TGTGCCAGCAGCTTAGCGTGGCGGGAGCTAGGGGAGCTGTTTTTT CASSLAWRELGELFF
TRBJ2-3 NA 15 NA TRBV7-7 TGTGCTAGCAGCTTAGGAGAGTCGGCCACAGATACGCAGTATTTT CASSLGESATDTQYF
TRBJ1-2 NA 13 NA TRBV19 TGTGCCAGCAGTCTCGGACAGTACTATGGCTACACCTTC CASSLGQYYGYTF
TRBJ2-7 TRBD1 13 NA TRBV5-4 TGTGCCAGCAGCTGGACAGGGAGCGACGAGCAGTACTTC CASSWTGSDEQYF
TRBJ2-1 TRBD1 18 NA TRBV27 TGTGCCAGCAGTTTAACTCCCGGACAGGGGGCCGGGTACAATGAGCAGTTCTTC CASSLTPGQGAGYNEQFF
TRBJ2-1 TRBD1 14 NA TRBV28 TGTGCCAGCAGTAACGGACAGGGAAAGAATGAGCAGTTCTTC CASSNGQGKNEQFF
TRBJ2-3 TRBD2 13 NA TRBV5-4 TGTGCCAGTCGACTAGCGGGTCTCGATACGCAGTATTTT CASRLAGLDTQYF
TRBJ2-7 NA 16 NA TRBV9 TGTGCCAGCAGCGTAGCTACTGAAAGGAACCCCTACGAGCAGTACTTC CASSVATERNPYEQYF
TRBJ2-4 NA 17 NA TRBV5-1 TGCGCCAGCAGCTTGGAGGCAACCCATAGAGCCAAAAACATTCAGTACTTC CASSLEATHRAKNIQYF
TRBJ2-1 TRBD2 14 NA TRBV4-2 TGTGCCAGCAGCGGAGGCGGGAGTATCAATGAGCAGTTCTTC CASSGGGSINEQFF
TRBJ1-3 TRBD1 18 NA TRBV7-9 TGTGCCAGCAGCTTAGCGGTGGAGGGGGCTATCTCTGGAAACACCATATATTTT CASSLAVEGAISGNTIYF
TRBJ2-7 TRBD1 15 NA TRBV7-2 TGTGCCAGCAGCTGGGACAGGGCCAGCTCCTACGAGCAGTACTTC CASSWDRASSYEQYF
TRBJ2-1 NA 14 NA TRBV11-3 TGTGCCAGCAGCAAGGGGGTACCCTACAATGAGCAGTTCTTC CASSKGVPYNEQFF
TRBJ2-3 NA 14 NA TRBV6-5 TGTGCCAGCAGTCCCCAGGGAAACACAGATACGCAGTATTTT CASSPQGNTDTQYF
TRBJ2-3 NA 14 NA TRBV15 TGTGCCACCAGCAGAGGCGGGATCACAGATACGCAGTATTTT CATSRGGITDTQYF
TRBJ2-4 NA 16 NA TRBV7-9 TGTGCCAGCAGCTTAGCACCGAGATTAGCCAAAAACATTCAGTACTTC CASSLAPRLAKNIQYF
TRBJ2-2 NA 16 NA TRBV5-1 TGCGCCAGCAGCCCAGTTGGGACTCTCTCCAGGGGGGAGCTGTTTTTT CASSPVGTLSRGELFF
TRBJ1-2 NA 15 NA TRBV10-3 TGTGCCATCAGTGAGACCCGGGACGGAGCCTATGGCTACACCTTC CAISETRDGAYGYTF
TRBJ2-3 NA 11 NA TRBV5-4 TGTGCCAGCATCTTCACAGATACGCAGTATTTT CASIFTDTQYF
TRBJ2-5 TRBD1 16 NA TRBV28 TGTGCCAGCAGTGGTCCGGGACAGGGCCCCCAAGAGACCCAGTACTTC CASSGPGQGPQETQYF
TRBJ1-5 NA 14 NA TRBV7-2 TGTGCCAGCAGCCCCGGCGCCAGCAATCAGCCCCAGCATTTT CASSPGASNQPQHF
TRBJ2-7 NA 15 NA TRBV11-2 TGTGCCAGCAGCTCTTTGACGGGGAGCTCCTACGAGCAGTACTTC CASSSLTGSSYEQYF
TRBJ2-5 TRBD1 15 once TRBV5-1 TGCGCCAGCAGTTTTACCACAGGGGACGGAGAGACCCAGTACTTC CASSFTTGDGETQYF
TRBJ1-2 TRBD1 13 NA TRBV28 TGTGCCAGCAGAACCAGGGGGTCCGGTGGCTACACCTTC CASRTRGSGGYTF
TRBJ2-1 NA 16 NA TRBV28 TGTGCCAGCAGTTCCCCGACTAGTCAAGTTTCCAATGAGCAGTTCTTC CASSSPTSQVSNEQFF
TRBJ2-1 TRBD2 16 NA TRBV5-8 TGTGCCAGCAGCTTGGGGTTAGCGGGAGTGCGGATTGAGCAGTTCTTC CASSLGLAGVRIEQFF
TRBJ2-1 NA 13 once TRBV28 TGTGCCAGCAATAGGTACTCCTACAATGAGCAGTTCTTC CASNRYSYNEQFF
TRBJ2-3 TRBD2 14 NA TRBV6-5 TGTGCCAGCAGCCAGACTAGCTCGGGAGATACGCAGTATTTT CASSQTSSGDTQYF
TRBJ2-5 TRBD2 14 NA TRBV10-3 TGTGCCATCAAAGCGGGAGCGGGGCAAGAGACCCAGTACTTC CAIKAGAGQETQYF
TRBJ1-1 NA 14 NA TRBV30 TGTGCCTGGAGTGTAGTGCGGTCGGGCACTGAAGCTTTCTTT CAWSVVRSGTEAFF
TRBJ1-4 TRBD1 15 NA TRBV5-1 TGCGCCAGCAGTCTATCTGGGACAGGGAATGAAAAACTGTTTTTT CASSLSGTGNEKLFF
TRBJ1-2 NA 16 NA TRBV4-1 TGCGCCAGCAGCCAAGGGAGGGACAAAGCTAACTATGGCTACACCTTC CASSQGRDKANYGYTF
TRBJ2-1 NA 18 NA TRBV18 TGTGCCAGCTCACCACAACCGAGTGGTCAGGGAGGCACAAATAGTCTGTTCTTC CASSPQPSGQGGTNSLFF